The T cell receptor (beta chain) described here comes from a study of blood T cell repertoires in COVID-19. Overall study: The analysed material was cDNA or gDNA that came from T cells, B-cell-depleted T cells, or PBMCs.

This clone was seen only a few times. This CDR3 is 17 amino acids long. Trimming cost V 0 bases and J 1 base; bases outside gene matches: 3. CDR1 is SGHRS, CDR2 YFSETQ, per germline. TCRdb's copy holds only in-frame clones and misses some; the assay was immunoSEQ multiplex PCR. Of about 26,000 clones listed, about nine tenths were seen once; the top ten hold 6% to 9.5%. V is TRBV5-1 and J is TRBJ2-7, with 14 bases lining up with TRBD2. Sequencing was carried out using peripheral blood. The clonotype comes from a human donor in a cohort sampled during active COVID-19. This CDR3 reads CASSLGLAGGISYEQYF. Here the CDR3 DNA reads TGCGCCAGCAGCTTGGGACTAGCGGGAGGGATATCCTACGAGCAGTACTTC.